Shown below are 14 T cell receptor beta chains from a single sample sequenced in a study of identical twins. Each CDR3 protein gets one entry after TCRdb re-called the 5' RACE reads with MiXCR. This table holds around 1.7 million distinct CDR3 sequences, about 32% found once. Source material: cord blood. These receptors came from a newborn girl in good health.

In this sample, this clonotype turned up a few times. The chain uses TRBV6-1 and TRBJ1-6; perhaps TRBD1 as D (5 bases). This CDR3 comprises 16 residues. Germline-derived CDR1 and CDR2 are MNHNS and SASEGT. V lost 0 bases and J 2 bases, leaving 8 bases between the germline ends. Here the CDR3 reads CASSEARGTYNSPLHF. The CDR3 nucleotides are TGTGCCAGCAGTGAAGCGCGGGGCACCTATAATTCACCCCTCCACTTT.

The rearrangement links TRBV20-1 to TRBJ2-7; D is perhaps TRBD1 (8 bases). Germline-derived CDR1 and CDR2 are DFQATT and SNEGSKA (reference sequence). The CDR3 loop spans 15 amino acids. V was clipped by 4 bases and J by 4 bases, with 20 bases between them. The CDR3 loop is CSATTYRGGLYEQYF. The CDR3 DNA reads TGCAGTGCTACCACCTACAGGGGGGGCCTATACGAGCAGTACTTC.

This chain uses TRBV20-1 with TRBJ1-1, with no clear D. The CDR3 has 15 residues. Per germline, CDR1 DFQATT and CDR2 SNEGSKA (reference sequence). V was clipped by 1 base and J by 8 bases, with 20 bases between them. The CDR3 sequence: CSARANRGRGSEAFF. The CDR3 coding sequence is TGCAGTGCTAGAGCTAACCGAGGACGTGGTTCCGAAGCTTTCTTT.

This clonotype was observed a few times. This chain joins TRBV3-1 and TRBJ2-5, with 7 positions matching TRBD1. The J call could be wrong; TRBJ2-7 is a better fit for the DNA end. The germline V gene has CDR1 LGHDT and CDR2 YNNKEL (reference sequence). The CDR3 consists of 16 residues. Here the CDR3 DNA reads TGTGCCAGCAGCCAAGCCCGTCGACAGGGATTCTACGAGCAGTACTTC. Amino acids: CASSQARRQGFYEQYF.

This clonotype was counted between two and nine times. The chain is built from TRBV20-1 and TRBJ1-1, with 7 bases that match TRBD1. V shed 0 bases, J shed 4 bases, and the junction held 2 bases outside the gene matches. This CDR3 is 13 amino acids long. CDR1 is DFQATT, CDR2 SNEGSKA, per germline (reference sequence). The CDR3 loop is CSAREPGGTEAFF. The CDR3 DNA is TGCAGTGCTAGAGAACCAGGGGGCACTGAAGCTTTCTTT.

J is TRBJ2-5 and V is TRBV5-1; D unclear. Trimming shortened V by 5 bases and J by 11 bases, and 16 bases separated the two germline ends. This CDR3 spans 12 amino acids. Germline CDR1 reads SGHRS; CDR2 reads YFSETQ. CDR3 sequence reads: CASSWHYNEQYF. For the CDR3, the DNA is TGCGCCAGCAGTTGGCACTACAATGAGCAGTACTTC.

The chain couples TRBV3-1 to TRBJ2-1; the D call may be TRBD1 or TRBD2 (5 bases each). The CDR3 is made up of 14 amino acids. Germline values: CDR1 LGHDT, CDR2 YNNKEL (reference sequence). V lost 5 bases and J 5 bases, leaving 13 bases between the germline ends. The chain's CDR3 is CASSEPGRNNEQFF. The CDR3, as DNA: TGTGCCAGCAGCGAACCGGGACGTAACAATGAGCAGTTCTTC.

In its sample, this clonotype was seen many times. The chain is built from TRBV29-1 and TRBJ2-3, with TRBD1 matching over 9 bases. CDR1 and CDR2 from the germline V gene are SQVTM and ANQGSEA. The ends lost 6 bases at V and 2 bases at J; junction bases unmatched: 9. The CDR3 runs to 15 residues. The CDR3 DNA follows: TGCAGCGTAGGTACGGGACAGGGTTCCACAGATACGCAGTATTTT. This codes for CSVGTGQGSTDTQYF.

In its sample, this clonotype was seen many times. The chain is built from TRBV2 and TRBJ2-1, with D possibly TRBD2 on 5 matching bases. This CDR3 comprises 12 residues. The V end lost 0 bases, the J end lost 8 bases, and 5 bases lay between the germline ends. The germline gives CDR1 SNHLY, CDR2 FYNNEI. The CDR3 DNA is TGTGCCAGCAGTGAAGCGGGAGATGAGCAGTTCTTC. This sequence encodes CASSEAGDEQFF.

The J gene is TRBJ1-2, the V gene TRBV20-1, with 8 bases that match TRBD1. V lost 6 bases and J lost 7; bases outside the gene matches: 4. Germline-derived CDR1 and CDR2 are DFQATT and SNEGSKA (reference sequence). CDR3 size: 11 residues. CDR3 nucleotide sequence: TGCAGTGCACTCAGGGGGCTTGGCTACACCTTC. Translation: CSALRGLGYTF.

This clonotype was counted only a few times. The chain couples TRBV4-2 to TRBJ1-1; D possibly corresponds to TRBD1 (5 bases). V dropped 0 bases and J dropped 0 bases, with 17 bases sitting between them. Germline CDR1 LGHNA, CDR2 YNFKEQ. The CDR3 sequence is 18 residues long. The CDR3 reads CASSQEFRRARVNTEAFF. The CDR3 region has the DNA TGTGCCAGCAGCCAAGAATTCCGCAGGGCCAGGGTGAACACTGAAGCTTTCTTT.

The chain links TRBV7-2 to TRBJ1-2, with a possible D match to TRBD1 (5 bases). Between the trimmed V and J ends, which lost 2 bases and 6 bases, there was a span of 10 bases. CDR1 is SGHTA, CDR2 FQGNSA, per germline. The CDR3 spans 13 residues. The CDR3 DNA sequence: TGTGCCAGCAGCTTAAGGTTGGGGGATGGCTACACCTTC. This sequence encodes CASSLRLGDGYTF.

This clonotype appeared many times. V is TRBV10-3 and J is TRBJ2-1; D not certain. Germline V gene lookup returns CDR1 ENHRY and CDR2 SYGVKD. There are 11 residues in the CDR3. V lost 2 bases, J lost 7 bases, and 3 bases lay in between. The CDR3 nucleotides are TGTGCCATCAGTGAGATGAATGAGCAGTTCTTC. Its translation: CAISEMNEQFF.

A remark on this clonotype: A read error may explain this, as a much larger clone is one base away. The chain recombines TRBV12-3 or TRBV12-4 with TRBJ2-7; TRBD2 is a possible D gene (6 bases). This CDR3 contains 13 residues. The CDR3 DNA follows: TGTACCAGCAGTTTAGGAGGGATCTACGAGCAGTACTTC. It codes for CTSSLGGIYEQYF.